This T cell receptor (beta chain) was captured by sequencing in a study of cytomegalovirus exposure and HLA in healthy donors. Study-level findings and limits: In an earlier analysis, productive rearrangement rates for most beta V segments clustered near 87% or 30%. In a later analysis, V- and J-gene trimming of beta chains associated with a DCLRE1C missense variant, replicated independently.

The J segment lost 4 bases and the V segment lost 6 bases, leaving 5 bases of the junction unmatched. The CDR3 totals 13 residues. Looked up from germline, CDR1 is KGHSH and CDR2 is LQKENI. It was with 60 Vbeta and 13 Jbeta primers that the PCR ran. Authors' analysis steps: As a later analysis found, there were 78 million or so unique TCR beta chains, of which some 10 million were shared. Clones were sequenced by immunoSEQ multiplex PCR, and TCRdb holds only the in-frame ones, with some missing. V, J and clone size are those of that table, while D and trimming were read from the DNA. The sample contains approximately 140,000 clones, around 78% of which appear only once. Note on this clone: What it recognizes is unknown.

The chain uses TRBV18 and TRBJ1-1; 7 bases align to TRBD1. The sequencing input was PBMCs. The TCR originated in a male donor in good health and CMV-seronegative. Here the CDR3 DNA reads TGTGCCAGCTCGGTAGAGGGGGCCACTGAAGCTTTCTTT. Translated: CASSVEGATEAFF.